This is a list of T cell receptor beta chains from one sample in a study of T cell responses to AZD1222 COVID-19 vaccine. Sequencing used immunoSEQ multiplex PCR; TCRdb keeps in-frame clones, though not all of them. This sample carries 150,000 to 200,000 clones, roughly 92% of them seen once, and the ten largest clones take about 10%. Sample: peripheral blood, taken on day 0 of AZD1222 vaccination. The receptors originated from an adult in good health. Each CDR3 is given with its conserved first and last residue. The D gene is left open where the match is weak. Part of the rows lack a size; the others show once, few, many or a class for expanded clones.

cdr3_aa: CASSLLPGEQGTEAFF
cdr3_nt: TGTGCCAGTAGTCTATTACCAGGGGAACAAGGAACTGAAGCTTTCTTT
d_call: .
v_call: TRBV19
j_call: TRBJ1-1
clone_size: .
cdr3_length: 16

cdr3_aa: CSVGGSEKLFF
cdr3_nt: TGCAGCGTGGGAGGGAGTGAAAAACTGTTTTTT
d_call: .
v_call: TRBV29-1
j_call: TRBJ1-4
clone_size: .
cdr3_length: 11

cdr3_aa: CASIPAGVYEQYF
cdr3_nt: TGTGCCAGCATACCAGCGGGAGTCTACGAGCAGTACTTC
d_call: TRBD2
v_call: TRBV6-5
j_call: TRBJ2-7
clone_size: .
cdr3_length: 13

cdr3_aa: CATRSQGVTEAFF
cdr3_nt: TGTGCCACCCGCTCCCAAGGGGTGACTGAAGCTTTCTTT
d_call: .
v_call: TRBV6-5
j_call: TRBJ1-1
clone_size: .
cdr3_length: 13

cdr3_aa: CASSQIQGEGSPLHF
cdr3_nt: TGTGCCAGCAGCCAAATACAGGGAGAGGGTTCACCCCTCCACTTT
d_call: .
v_call: TRBV14
j_call: TRBJ1-6
clone_size: .
cdr3_length: 15

cdr3_aa: CASRPGISGNTIYF
cdr3_nt: TGTGCCAGTAGGCCAGGGATCTCTGGAAACACCATATATTTT
d_call: .
v_call: TRBV19
j_call: TRBJ1-3
clone_size: .
cdr3_length: 14

cdr3_aa: CATSTLVGYPGELFF
cdr3_nt: TGTGCCACCTCCACCCTGGTGGGTTATCCCGGGGAGCTGTTTTTT
d_call: .
v_call: TRBV7-9
j_call: TRBJ2-2
clone_size: .
cdr3_length: 15

cdr3_aa: CASRPDTGASYNEQFF
cdr3_nt: TGTGCCAGCAGACCCGACACAGGGGCGTCCTACAATGAGCAGTTCTTC
d_call: TRBD1
v_call: TRBV11-2
j_call: TRBJ2-1
clone_size: .
cdr3_length: 16

cdr3_aa: CASSYSGTAGEKLFF
cdr3_nt: TGTGCCAGCAGTTACTCGGGGACCGCCGGGGAAAAACTGTTTTTT
d_call: .
v_call: TRBV6-5
j_call: TRBJ1-4
clone_size: .
cdr3_length: 15

cdr3_aa: CASSFPGSYYGYTF
cdr3_nt: TGTGCCAGCAGCTTCCCGGGATCCTACTATGGCTACACCTTC
d_call: .
v_call: TRBV7-2
j_call: TRBJ1-2
clone_size: few
cdr3_length: 14

cdr3_aa: CASSLGPILSSGANVLTF
cdr3_nt: TGTGCCAGCAGCTTGGGGCCTATACTAAGCTCTGGGGCCAACGTCCTGACTTTC
d_call: .
v_call: TRBV5-4
j_call: TRBJ2-6
clone_size: .
cdr3_length: 18

cdr3_aa: CASSLEMNTEAFF
cdr3_nt: TGTGCCAGCAGTTTAGAGATGAACACTGAAGCTTTCTTT
d_call: .
v_call: TRBV12-3/TRBV12-4
j_call: TRBJ1-1
clone_size: .
cdr3_length: 13

cdr3_aa: CASSLSGTGEGYTF
cdr3_nt: TGTGCCAGCAGCTTATCCGGGACAGGGGAGGGCTACACCTTC
d_call: TRBD1
v_call: TRBV7-9
j_call: TRBJ1-2
clone_size: .
cdr3_length: 14

cdr3_aa: CASSPGTGVIRELFF
cdr3_nt: TGTGCCAGCAGTCCCGGGACAGGGGTTATTAGGGAGCTGTTTTTT
d_call: TRBD1
v_call: TRBV6-5
j_call: TRBJ2-2
clone_size: .
cdr3_length: 15

cdr3_aa: CASSPTGVSNEKLFF
cdr3_nt: TGTGCCAGCAGCCCGACAGGGGTATCCAATGAAAAACTGTTTTTT
d_call: TRBD1
v_call: TRBV28
j_call: TRBJ1-4
clone_size: once
cdr3_length: 15

cdr3_aa: CASNLDRTDYEQYF
cdr3_nt: TGTGCCAGCAATTTGGACAGGACTGACTACGAGCAGTACTTC
d_call: TRBD1
v_call: TRBV2
j_call: TRBJ2-7
clone_size: .
cdr3_length: 14

cdr3_aa: CASSSPPGGTGGYEQYF
cdr3_nt: TGTGCCAGCAGTTCACCACCTGGGGGGACAGGGGGCTACGAGCAGTACTTC
d_call: TRBD1
v_call: TRBV28
j_call: TRBJ2-7
clone_size: .
cdr3_length: 17

cdr3_aa: CASSPTGGARTEAFF
cdr3_nt: TGTGCCAGCAGTCCTACAGGGGGCGCGCGTACTGAAGCTTTCTTT
d_call: TRBD1
v_call: TRBV7-3
j_call: TRBJ1-1
clone_size: .
cdr3_length: 15

cdr3_aa: CASSSGTGVAEAFF
cdr3_nt: TGTGCCAGCAGTTCCGGGACAGGGGTTGCCGAAGCTTTCTTT
d_call: TRBD1
v_call: TRBV27
j_call: TRBJ1-1
clone_size: .
cdr3_length: 14

cdr3_aa: CASSHGTARNYGYTF
cdr3_nt: TGTGCCAGCAGCCACGGGACGGCACGGAACTATGGCTACACCTTC
d_call: .
v_call: TRBV7-9
j_call: TRBJ1-2
clone_size: .
cdr3_length: 15

cdr3_aa: CASSYSHDSPLHF
cdr3_nt: TGTGCCAGCAGTTACTCCCACGACTCACCCCTCCACTTT
d_call: .
v_call: TRBV6-5
j_call: TRBJ1-6
clone_size: once
cdr3_length: 13

cdr3_aa: CASRRSGGPMSRFQETQYF
cdr3_nt: TGTGCCAGCAGACGTAGCGGGGGGCCTATGTCACGGTTTCAAGAGACCCAGTACTTC
d_call: TRBD2
v_call: TRBV7-8
j_call: TRBJ2-5
clone_size: .
cdr3_length: 19

cdr3_aa: CASSPNTGELFF
cdr3_nt: TGCGCCAGCAGCCCTAACACCGGGGAGCTGTTTTTT
d_call: .
v_call: TRBV4-1
j_call: TRBJ2-2
clone_size: .
cdr3_length: 12

cdr3_aa: CATEKTSTGELFF
cdr3_nt: TGTGCCACCGAGAAGACTAGCACCGGGGAGCTGTTTTTT
d_call: .
v_call: TRBV10-3
j_call: TRBJ2-2
clone_size: .
cdr3_length: 13

cdr3_aa: CASSSAEQGGWDTEAFF
cdr3_nt: TGTGCCAGCAGTTCGGCAGAGCAGGGTGGGTGGGACACTGAAGCTTTCTTT
d_call: .
v_call: TRBV28
j_call: TRBJ1-1
clone_size: .
cdr3_length: 17

cdr3_aa: CASSVAGGREKLFF
cdr3_nt: TGTGCCAGCAGCGTAGCCGGGGGCAGGGAAAAACTGTTTTTT
d_call: .
v_call: TRBV9
j_call: TRBJ1-4
clone_size: once
cdr3_length: 14

cdr3_aa: CASSPGVSYEQYF
cdr3_nt: TGTGCCAGCAGCCCCGGGGTTTCCTACGAGCAGTACTTC
d_call: .
v_call: TRBV6-5
j_call: TRBJ2-7
clone_size: .
cdr3_length: 13

cdr3_aa: CASRVYQGPNYGYTF
cdr3_nt: TGTGCCAGCAGGGTATACCAGGGGCCTAACTATGGCTACACCTTC
d_call: .
v_call: TRBV6-5
j_call: TRBJ1-2
clone_size: .
cdr3_length: 15

cdr3_aa: CASTPMSGQLNTEAFF
cdr3_nt: TGTGCCAGTACCCCCATGTCGGGACAGCTGAACACTGAAGCTTTCTTT
d_call: TRBD1
v_call: TRBV19
j_call: TRBJ1-1
clone_size: .
cdr3_length: 16

cdr3_aa: CASSAEVDTGELFF
cdr3_nt: TGTGCCAGCAGCGCCGAGGTGGACACCGGGGAGCTGTTTTTT
d_call: .
v_call: TRBV9
j_call: TRBJ2-2
clone_size: .
cdr3_length: 14

cdr3_aa: CASSLTRNEQFF
cdr3_nt: TGTGCCAGCAGCTTGACTAGAAATGAGCAGTTCTTC
d_call: .
v_call: TRBV5-8
j_call: TRBJ2-1
clone_size: .
cdr3_length: 12

cdr3_aa: CASSKPGQGLSGNTIYF
cdr3_nt: TGTGCCAGCAGCAAGCCGGGACAGGGTCTCTCTGGAAACACCATATATTTT
d_call: TRBD1
v_call: TRBV3-1/TRBV3-2
j_call: TRBJ1-3
clone_size: once
cdr3_length: 17

cdr3_aa: CASSLEVGTGELFF
cdr3_nt: TGTGCCAGCAGCTTAGAGGTGGGGACCGGGGAGCTGTTTTTT
d_call: .
v_call: TRBV11-2
j_call: TRBJ2-2
clone_size: .
cdr3_length: 14

cdr3_aa: CASSQEAERQGACLNEKLFF
cdr3_nt: TGTGCCAGCAGCCAAGAGGCTGAGAGGCAGGGGGCTTGTTTAAACGAAAAACTGTTTTTT
d_call: TRBD1
v_call: TRBV3-1/TRBV3-2
j_call: TRBJ1-4
clone_size: .
cdr3_length: 20

cdr3_aa: CASKPQGLAGEGNTQYF
cdr3_nt: TGTGCCAGCAAGCCCCAGGGACTAGCGGGAGAGGGAAATACGCAGTATTTT
d_call: TRBD2
v_call: TRBV2
j_call: TRBJ2-3
clone_size: once
cdr3_length: 17

cdr3_aa: CATAGGDFQPQHF
cdr3_nt: TGTGCCACGGCGGGGGGGGACTTTCAGCCCCAGCATTTT
d_call: .
v_call: TRBV10-3
j_call: TRBJ1-5
clone_size: .
cdr3_length: 13

cdr3_aa: CASSTKLTGGYYGYTF
cdr3_nt: TGTGCCAGCAGTACAAAGCTGACAGGGGGCTACTATGGCTACACCTTC
d_call: TRBD1
v_call: TRBV28
j_call: TRBJ1-2
clone_size: .
cdr3_length: 16

cdr3_aa: CASGQWINEQFF
cdr3_nt: TGTGCCAGCGGACAGTGGATCAATGAGCAGTTCTTC
d_call: .
v_call: TRBV19
j_call: TRBJ2-1
clone_size: .
cdr3_length: 12

cdr3_aa: CASGDRGQGKLFF
cdr3_nt: TGTGCCAGCGGAGACAGGGGGCAGGGAAAACTGTTTTTT
d_call: TRBD1
v_call: TRBV6-6
j_call: TRBJ1-4
clone_size: .
cdr3_length: 13

cdr3_aa: CASSLAPSGVHEQFF
cdr3_nt: TGTGCCAGCAGCTTAGCGCCTAGCGGGGTTCATGAGCAGTTCTTC
d_call: TRBD2
v_call: TRBV7-2
j_call: TRBJ2-1
clone_size: .
cdr3_length: 15